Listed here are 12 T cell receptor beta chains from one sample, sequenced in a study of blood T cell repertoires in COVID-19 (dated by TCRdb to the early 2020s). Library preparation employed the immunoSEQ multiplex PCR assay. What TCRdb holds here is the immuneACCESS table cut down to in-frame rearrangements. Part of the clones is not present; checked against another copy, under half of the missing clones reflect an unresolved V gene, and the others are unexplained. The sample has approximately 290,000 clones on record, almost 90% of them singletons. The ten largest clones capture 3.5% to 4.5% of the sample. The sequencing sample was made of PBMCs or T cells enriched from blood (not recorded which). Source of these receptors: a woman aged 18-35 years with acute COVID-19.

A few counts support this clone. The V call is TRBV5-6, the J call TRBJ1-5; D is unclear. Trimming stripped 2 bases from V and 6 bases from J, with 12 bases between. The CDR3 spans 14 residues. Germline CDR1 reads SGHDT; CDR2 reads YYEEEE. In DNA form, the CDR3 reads TGTGCCAGCAGCTTAGGGCAGGAGGGTCAGCCCCAGCATTTT. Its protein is CASSLGQEGQPQHF. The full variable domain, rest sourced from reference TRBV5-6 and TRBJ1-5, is DAGVTQSPTHLIKTRGQQVTLRCSPKSGHDTVSWYQQALGQGPQFIFQYYEEEERQRGNFPDRFSGHQFPNYSSELNVNALLLGDSALYLCASSLGQEGQPQHFGDGTRLSIL.

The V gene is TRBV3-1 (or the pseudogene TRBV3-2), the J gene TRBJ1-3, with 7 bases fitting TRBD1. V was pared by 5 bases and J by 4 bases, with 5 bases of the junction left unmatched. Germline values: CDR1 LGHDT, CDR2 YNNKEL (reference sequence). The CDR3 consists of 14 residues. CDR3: CASSYRGNGNTIYF. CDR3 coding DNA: TGTGCCAGCAGCTACAGGGGTAACGGAAACACCATATATTTT.

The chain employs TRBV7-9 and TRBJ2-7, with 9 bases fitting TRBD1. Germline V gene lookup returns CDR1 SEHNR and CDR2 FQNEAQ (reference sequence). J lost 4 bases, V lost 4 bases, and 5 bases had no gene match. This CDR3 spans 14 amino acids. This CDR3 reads CASSSPGQGYEQYF. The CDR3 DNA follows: TGTGCCAGCAGCTCCCCGGGACAGGGTTACGAGCAGTACTTC.

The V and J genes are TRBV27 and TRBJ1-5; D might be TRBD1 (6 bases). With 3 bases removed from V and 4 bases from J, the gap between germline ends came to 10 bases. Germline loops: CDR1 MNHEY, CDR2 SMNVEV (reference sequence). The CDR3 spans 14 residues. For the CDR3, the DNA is TGTGCCAGCAGTTTTTCAGGGGAAAATCAGCCCCAGCATTTT. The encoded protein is CASSFSGENQPQHF.

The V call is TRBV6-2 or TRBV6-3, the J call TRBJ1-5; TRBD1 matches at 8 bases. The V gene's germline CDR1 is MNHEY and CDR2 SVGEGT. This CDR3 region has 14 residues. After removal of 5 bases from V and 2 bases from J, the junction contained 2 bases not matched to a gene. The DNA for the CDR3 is TGTGCCAGCAGTACAGGGGGTCGCAATCAGCCCCAGCATTTT. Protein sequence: CASSTGGRNQPQHF.

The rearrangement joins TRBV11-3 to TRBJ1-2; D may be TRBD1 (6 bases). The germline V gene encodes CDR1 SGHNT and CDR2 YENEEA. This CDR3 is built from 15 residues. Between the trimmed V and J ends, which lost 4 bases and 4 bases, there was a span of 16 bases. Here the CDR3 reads CASSSLGGLAYGYTF. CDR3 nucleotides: TGTGCCAGCAGCTCCCTGGGGGGGCTGGCCTATGGCTACACCTTC. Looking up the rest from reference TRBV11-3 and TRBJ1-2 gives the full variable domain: EAGVVQSPRYKIIEKKQPVAFWCNPISGHNTLYWYLQNLGQGPELLIRYENEEAVDDSQLPKDRFSAERLKGVDSTLKIQPAELGDSAVYLCASSSLGGLAYGYTFGSGTRLTVV.

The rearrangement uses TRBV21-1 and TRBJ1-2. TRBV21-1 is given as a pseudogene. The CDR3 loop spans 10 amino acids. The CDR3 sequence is CASRDYGYTF. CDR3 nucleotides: TGTGCCAGCCGGGACTATGGCTACACCTTC.

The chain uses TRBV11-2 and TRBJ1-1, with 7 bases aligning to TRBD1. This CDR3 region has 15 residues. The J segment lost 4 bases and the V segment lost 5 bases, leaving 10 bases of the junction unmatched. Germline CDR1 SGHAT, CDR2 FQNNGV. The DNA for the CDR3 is TGTGCCAGCAGCACACCTTCGACAGGGCCCACTGAAGCTTTCTTT. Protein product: CASSTPSTGPTEAFF.

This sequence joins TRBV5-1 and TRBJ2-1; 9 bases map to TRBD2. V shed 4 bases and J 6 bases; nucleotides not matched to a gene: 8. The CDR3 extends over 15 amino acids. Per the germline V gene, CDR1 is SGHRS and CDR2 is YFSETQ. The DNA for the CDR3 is TGCGCCAGCAGCGAGGTAGCGGGAGAAGGCAATGAGCAGTTCTTC. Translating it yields CASSEVAGEGNEQFF.

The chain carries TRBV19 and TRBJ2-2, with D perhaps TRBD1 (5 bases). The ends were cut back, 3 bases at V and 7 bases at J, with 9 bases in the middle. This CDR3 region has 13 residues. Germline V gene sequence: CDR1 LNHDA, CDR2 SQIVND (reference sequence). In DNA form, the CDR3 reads TGTGCCAGTAGTATCACAGGTGGCGGGGAGCTGTTTTTT. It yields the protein CASSITGGGELFF.

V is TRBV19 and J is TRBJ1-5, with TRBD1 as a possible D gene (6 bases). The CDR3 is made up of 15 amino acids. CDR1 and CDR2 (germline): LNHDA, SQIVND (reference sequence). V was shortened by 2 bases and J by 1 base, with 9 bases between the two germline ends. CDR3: CASSIRTDSNQPQHF. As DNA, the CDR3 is TGTGCCAGTAGTATAAGGACAGACAGCAATCAGCCCCAGCATTTT. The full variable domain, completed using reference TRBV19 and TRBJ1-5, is DGGITQSPKYLFRKEGQNVTLSCEQNLNHDAMYWYRQDPGQGLRLIYYSQIVNDFQKGDIAEGYSVSREKKESFPLTVTSAQKNPTAFYLCASSIRTDSNQPQHFGDGTRLSIL.

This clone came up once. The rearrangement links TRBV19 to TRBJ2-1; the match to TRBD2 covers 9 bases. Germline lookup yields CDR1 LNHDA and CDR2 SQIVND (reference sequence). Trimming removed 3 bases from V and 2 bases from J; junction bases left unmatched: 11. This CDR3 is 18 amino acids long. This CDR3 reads CASSMLGGRVPPYNEQFF. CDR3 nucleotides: TGTGCCAGTAGTATGCTCGGCGGGAGGGTACCTCCCTACAATGAGCAGTTCTTC.